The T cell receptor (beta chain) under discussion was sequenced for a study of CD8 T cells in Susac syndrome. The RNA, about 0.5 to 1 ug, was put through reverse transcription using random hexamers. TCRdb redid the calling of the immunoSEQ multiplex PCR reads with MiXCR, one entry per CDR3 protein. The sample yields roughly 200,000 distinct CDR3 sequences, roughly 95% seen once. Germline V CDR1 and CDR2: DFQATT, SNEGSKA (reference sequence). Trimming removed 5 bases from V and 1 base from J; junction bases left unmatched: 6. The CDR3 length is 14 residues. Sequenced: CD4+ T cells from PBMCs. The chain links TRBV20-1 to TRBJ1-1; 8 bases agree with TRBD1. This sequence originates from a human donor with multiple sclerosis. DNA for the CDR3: TGCAGTGCTTCCCGGACAGGGACGAACACTGAAGCTTTCTTT. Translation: CSASRTGTNTEAFF.